The rows below give T cell receptor beta chains drawn from one sample of a study of OX40 agonist ivuxolimab in advanced cancers. Method: immunoSEQ multiplex PCR; TCRdb's copy keeps in-frame clones and lacks some. The table lists some 50,000 clones, 81% of them singletons. This specimen was CD4+ or CD8+ T cells sorted from blood, taken in a trial of the OX40 agonist ivuxolimab. The receptors stem from an adult with an advanced solid tumor such as melanoma, head and neck, liver or kidney cancer. Each CDR3 is given with its conserved first and last residue. Each record gives: D gene, V gene, clone size, J gene, CDR3 DNA, CDR3 protein. The D gene is left open where the match is weak. Clone size is not always given. Where it is, it says once, few, many or a class for expanded clones.

>TRBD2|TRBV7-8|-|TRBJ2-7
TGTGCCAGCAGCGCCCTCGGGGGGAGCTCCTACGAGCAGTACTTC
CASSALGGSSYEQYF
>TRBD1|TRBV28|-|TRBJ1-5
TGTGCCAGCAGCCAAGGACAGGGAGGGAAACAGCCCCAGCATTTT
CASSQGQGGKQPQHF
>-|TRBV9|-|TRBJ1-5
TGTGCCAGCAGCGTTTCGGGCGGCAATCAGCCCCAGCATTTT
CASSVSGGNQPQHF
>TRBD1|TRBV4-2|-|TRBJ2-5
TGTGCCAGCAGCCAGTTGACAGGGGGTGGGGAGACCCAGTACTTC
CASSQLTGGGETQYF
>-|TRBV6-6|few|TRBJ2-7
TGTGCCAGCAGACCAAACGGGGTGCCCTACGAGCAGTACTTC
CASRPNGVPYEQYF
>-|TRBV6-6|-|TRBJ2-5
TGTGCCAGCAGTCACCAAGAGACCCAGTACTTC
CASSHQETQYF
>TRBD2|TRBV27|few|TRBJ2-3
TGTGCCAGCAGTTTCAGATCTAGCGGGCAAGGGTATTTT
CASSFRSSGQGYF
>TRBD1|TRBV19|-|TRBJ2-7
TGTGCCAGTAGTCCACGGACAGGAGCCTACGAGCAGTACTTC
CASSPRTGAYEQYF
>-|TRBV14|-|TRBJ2-6
TGTGCCAGCAGCCAAGGGGGCTCTGGGGCCAACGTCCTGACTTTC
CASSQGGSGANVLTF
>-|TRBV10-3|once|TRBJ1-3
TGTGCCATCAGCAACCCAGCGGGGGGAAACACCATATATTTT
CAISNPAGGNTIYF